A selection of T cell receptor beta chains follows, all from one sample in a study of blood T cells in healthy people across ages. TCRdb reprocessed the 5' RACE reads via MiXCR and lists one record per CDR3 protein. This repertoire shows roughly 700,000 distinct CDR3 sequences, 45% to 50% found once; its top ten account for under 35%. Input material: blood. These receptors came from a woman aged 55-69 years in good health. CDR3s include the opening cysteine and the closing phenylalanine or tryptophan. The D gene is left open where the match is weak. Expanded clones get a size class; other rows say once, few or many, or leave the size out.

TRBV5-4	TRBJ1-2	NA	TRBD1	CASSAGDRTNYGYTF	TGTGCCAGCAGCGCTGGGGACAGGACTAACTATGGCTACACCTTC
TRBV4-3	TRBJ1-1	few	NA	CASSPSWNTEAFF	TGCGCCAGCAGCCCCTCGTGGAACACTGAAGCTTTCTTT
TRBV14	TRBJ2-7	NA	NA	CASSPTRGEYNEQYF	TGTGCCAGCAGCCCCACCAGGGGGGAATACAATGAGCAGTACTTC
TRBV27	TRBJ2-1	few	TRBD2	CASSFLSGSSYNEQFF	TGTGCCAGCAGTTTCCTTAGCGGGAGCTCCTACAATGAGCAGTTCTTC
TRBV24-1	TRBJ2-1	NA	NA	CATSDLGASSYNEQFF	TGTGCCACCAGTGATTTGGGGGCAAGCTCCTACAATGAGCAGTTCTTC
TRBV5-6	TRBJ1-1	few	NA	CASSLADRTNTEAFF	TGTGCCAGCAGCTTGGCCGACAGGACGAACACTGAAGCTTTCTTT
TRBV4-3	TRBJ2-1	NA	NA	CASSPGVLNYNEQFF	TGCGCCAGCAGCCCAGGCGTCCTCAACTACAATGAGCAGTTCTTC
TRBV28	TRBJ2-5	NA	TRBD1	CASSTTGTGGGETQYF	TGTGCCAGCAGTACTACCGGGACAGGGGGCGGTGAGACCCAGTACTTC
TRBV5-1	TRBJ2-2	NA	NA	CASRPPGRGTGELFF	TGCGCCAGCAGGCCTCCCGGACGTGGCACCGGGGAGCTGTTTTTT
TRBV20-1	TRBJ2-1	NA	TRBD2	CSARGFSGSLVNEQFF	TGCAGTGCTAGGGGCTTTAGCGGGAGTCTCGTAAATGAGCAGTTCTTC
TRBV20-1	TRBJ2-1	NA	TRBD2	CSARDPGGSFLDEQFF	TGCAGTGCTAGAGATCCTGGCGGGAGTTTTTTGGATGAGCAGTTCTTC
TRBV2	TRBJ1-2	few	NA	CASSRGRGYGYTF	TGTGCCAGCAGTAGAGGACGAGGGTATGGCTACACCTTC
TRBV24-1	TRBJ2-1	few	NA	CATSDDPRISYNEQFF	TGTGCCACCAGTGACGACCCGCGGATCTCCTACAATGAGCAGTTCTTC
TRBV25-1	TRBJ2-1	many	NA	CASSGTGHSYNEQFF	TGTGCCAGCAGTGGTACAGGTCACTCCTACAATGAGCAGTTCTTC
TRBV7-2	TRBJ1-1	few	NA	CASSFNQNTEAFF	TGTGCCAGCAGCTTTAATCAGAACACTGAAGCTTTCTTT
TRBV20-1	TRBJ2-6	few	NA	CSAREDFLSGANVLTF	TGCAGTGCTAGAGAAGACTTTCTTTCTGGGGCCAACGTCCTGACTTTC
TRBV5-1	TRBJ1-1	once	TRBD1	CASSLRSRAGTGNTEAFF	TGCGCCAGCAGCTTGCGATCGCGGGCCGGGACAGGGAACACTGAAGCTTTCTTT
TRBV10-3	TRBJ2-7	NA	NA	CAIGVGTLYEQYF	TGTGCCATCGGAGTCGGGACCTTGTACGAGCAGTACTTC
TRBV7-2	TRBJ2-1	NA	NA	CASSRRPPHGLNGQFF	TGTGCCAGCAGCCGAAGGCCCCCTCATGGGCTAAATGGGCAGTTCTTC
TRBV20-1	TRBJ2-5	few	NA	CSATGPGKETQYF	TGCAGTGCCACGGGACCCGGAAAAGAGACCCAGTACTTC
TRBV11-2	TRBJ2-7	once	NA	CASSLDPQTNYEQYF	TGTGCCAGCAGCTTAGACCCGCAGACCAACTACGAGCAGTACTTC
TRBV9	TRBJ1-2	few	NA	CASSSSRAVGYTF	TGTGCCAGCAGCTCTTCTAGGGCGGTCGGCTACACCTTC
TRBV2	TRBJ2-2	NA	NA	CASSGSGSYTGELFF	TGTGCCAGCAGTGGCTCCGGGAGCTACACCGGGGAGCTGTTTTTT
TRBV6-5	TRBJ2-7	once	NA	CASSYSHSGLATYEQYF	TGTGCCAGCAGTTACTCGCACTCTGGACTGGCAACCTACGAGCAGTACTTC
TRBV21-1	TRBJ2-7	few	NA	CASSSGNQGNEQYF	TGTGCCAGCAGCAGTGGAAACCAGGGGAACGAGCAGTACTTC
TRBV6-2/TRBV6-3	TRBJ1-1	NA	TRBD1	CASRGGQARKTEAFF	TGTGCCAGCAGAGGGGGACAGGCCAGAAAAACTGAAGCTTTCTTT
TRBV11-2	TRBJ2-7	NA	NA	CASGGTKSSYEQYF	TGTGCCAGTGGCGGGACAAAGAGCTCCTACGAGCAGTACTTC
TRBV2	TRBJ2-7	once	NA	CASTGQLNNEQYF	TGTGCCAGCACAGGACAGCTAAACAATGAGCAGTACTTC
TRBV3-1	TRBJ1-1	NA	NA	CASSHLDREAFF	TGTGCCAGCAGCCACCTCGACAGGGAAGCTTTCTTT
TRBV20-1	TRBJ2-7	NA	NA	CRAQGFPYEQYF	TGCAGAGCCCAGGGATTTCCGTACGAGCAGTACTTC
TRBV28	TRBJ2-1	NA	NA	CASSVRGVNNEQFF	TGTGCCAGCAGTGTCCGGGGCGTCAACAATGAGCAGTTCTTC
TRBV7-2	TRBJ1-2	NA	NA	CASSPKTNYGYTF	TGTGCCAGCAGCCCAAAGACTAACTATGGCTACACCTTC
TRBV20-1	TRBJ2-3	few	TRBD2	CSASPSGRPYTQYF	TGCAGTGCTAGTCCTAGCGGGAGACCCTATACGCAGTATTTT
TRBV4-3	TRBJ1-1	NA	NA	CASSLSAGAHTEAFF	TGCGCCAGCAGCCTCTCGGCCGGGGCACACACTGAAGCTTTCTTT
TRBV5-4	TRBJ1-1	NA	NA	CASSTSSRAAFF	TGTGCCAGCAGCACGAGCTCAAGGGCAGCTTTCTTT